What follows are 31 T cell receptor beta chains derived from one specimen sequenced in a study of technical replicates of blood from a few donors. The assay was immunoSEQ multiplex PCR, and TCRdb's table has in-frame clones only and misses some. The table shows 50,000 to 75,000 clones, with over 85% occurring only once. Material for sequencing was PBMCs. The receptor source for this set is a human donor in good health. Some clones in this sample may be carry-over from other donors' samples.

The chain has TRBV5-1 and TRBJ2-3; no clear D gene. The CDR3 runs to 12 residues. Trimming took off 2 bases at V and 2 bases at J, with 3 bases between the two ends. Germline CDR1 and CDR2: SGHRS and YFSETQ. The CDR3 DNA is TGCGCCAGCAGCTTCTCCACAGATACGCAGTATTTT. It specifies CASSFSTDTQYF.

The V gene is TRBV10-3, the J gene TRBJ2-5; TRBD1 aligns across 9 bases. CDR3 size: 14 residues. The ends lost 10 bases at V and 0 bases at J; junction bases unmatched: 6. Germline CDR1 ENHRY, CDR2 SYGVKD. CDR3 nucleotide sequence: TGTGCCACCAACCGGGACAGGGACCAAGAGACCCAGTACTTC. Translation: CATNRDRDQETQYF.

V gene TRBV5-8 combines with J gene TRBJ1-5, with D possibly matching TRBD1 (6 bases). The CDR3 loop spans 17 amino acids. V was cut by 1 base and J by 1 base, with 15 bases left in between. Germline CDR1 SGHTS, CDR2 YDEGEE. The CDR3: CASSLLEDSWSNQPQHF. As DNA, the CDR3 is TGTGCCAGCAGCTTGTTAGAGGACAGTTGGAGCAATCAGCCCCAGCATTTT.

The V gene is TRBV2, the J gene TRBJ1-1, with D perhaps TRBD1 (6 bases). V was clipped by 5 bases and J by 6 bases, with 16 bases between them. The CDR3 sequence is 14 residues long. Per the germline V gene, CDR1 is SNHLY and CDR2 is FYNNEI. The CDR3 DNA reads as TGTGCCAGCAGTTTTCTACCAGGGGAGTCTGAAGCTTTCTTT. Protein product: CASSFLPGESEAFF.

V gene TRBV27 combines with J gene TRBJ2-1; 8 bases match TRBD2. The trim removed 2 bases at V and 4 bases at J, leaving 7 bases unmatched. Germline V lookup: CDR1 MNHEY, CDR2 SMNVEV (reference sequence). This CDR3 comprises 16 residues. CDR3 DNA: TGTGCCAGCAGTTTAGAGGCGGGGGGCCTTTACAATGAGCAGTTCTTC. Translating gives CASSLEAGGLYNEQFF.

This clone was observed a single time. The rearrangement joins TRBV5-1 to TRBJ2-7, with TRBD2 matching over 7 bases. V shed 3 bases and J 5 bases; nucleotides not matched to a gene: 2. Germline V gene sequence: CDR1 SGHRS, CDR2 YFSETQ. This CDR3 spans 12 amino acids. For the CDR3, the DNA is TGCGCCAGCAGCTCAACTAGCGACGAGCAGTACTTC. Protein sequence: CASSSTSDEQYF.

This chain links TRBV27 with TRBJ2-3, with D unclear. V lost 7 bases to trimming and J lost 0 bases, with 11 bases between them. This CDR3 is 14 amino acids long. Germline V gene data show CDR1 as MNHEY and CDR2 as SMNVEV (reference sequence). The CDR3: CASMRVTSTDTQYF. CDR3 DNA sequence: TGTGCCAGCATGCGCGTAACTAGCACAGATACGCAGTATTTT.

This chain joins TRBV7-2 and TRBJ1-6; 9 nucleotides agree with TRBD1. This CDR3 has 15 amino acids. Germline CDR1 reads SGHTA; CDR2 reads FQGNSA. J was trimmed by 9 bases and V by 1 base; bases with no gene match: 4. In DNA form, the CDR3 reads TGTGCCAGCAGCTTAGGGACAGGGGTTCGTTCACCCCTCCACTTT. Translated, it gives CASSLGTGVRSPLHF.

This chain joins TRBV6-5 and TRBJ1-6; 7 nucleotides align to TRBD1. V dropped 5 bases and J dropped 7; count of bases not matched to a gene: 8. CDR3 length: 15 amino acids. CDR1 and CDR2 from the germline V gene are MNHEY and SVGAGI. The CDR3 reads CASSQVGTANSPLHF. In DNA, the CDR3 is TGTGCCAGCAGTCAGGTGGGGACAGCGAATTCACCCCTCCACTTT.

The rearrangement uses TRBV2 and TRBJ2-2; 9 bases map to TRBD2. V dropped 6 bases and J dropped 4; count of bases not matched to a gene: 6. Per the germline V gene, CDR1 is SNHLY and CDR2 is FYNNEI. The CDR3 consists of 15 residues. The CDR3 sequence: CASRVAGEATGELFF. Written as DNA, the CDR3 is TGTGCCAGCAGGGTAGCGGGGGAAGCCACCGGGGAGCTGTTTTTT.

This chain links TRBV11-2 with TRBJ2-2; weak D call: TRBD1 (6 bases). Deletions cut 5 bases from V and 3 bases from J, with 10 bases between. Germline assignment: CDR1 SGHAT and CDR2 FQNNGV. This CDR3 region has 14 residues. CDR3 sequence reads: CASSLQGYTGELFF. The CDR3 nucleotides are TGTGCCAGCAGCCTACAGGGATACACCGGGGAGCTGTTTTTT.

V is TRBV12-5 and J is TRBJ1-3, with D tentatively TRBD1 (6 bases). The CDR3 sequence is 14 residues long. V dropped 6 bases and J dropped 0 bases, with 9 bases sitting between them. The germline V gene has CDR1 LGHNT and CDR2 FRNRAP. Here the CDR3 reads CASGGQSSGNTIYF. The CDR3 DNA reads TGTGCTAGTGGCGGACAGAGCTCTGGAAACACCATATATTTT.

With regard to this clone: Other DNA sequences from this sample encode an identical CDR3 as well. The rearrangement links TRBV18 to TRBJ2-7, with TRBD1 as a possible D gene (5 bases). Germline CDR1 is KGHSH and CDR2 is LQKENI. Trimming cost V 2 bases and J 0 bases, with 5 bases left between them. CDR3 length: 13 residues. In nucleotides, the CDR3 is TGTGCCAGCTCACCAGACAGCTCCTACGAGCAGTACTTC. It encodes CASSPDSSYEQYF.

The chain has TRBV29-1 and TRBJ1-1, with D maybe TRBD1 (5 bases). The CDR3 covers 14 residues. V lost 8 bases, J lost 4 bases, and 20 bases lay in between. Germline CDR1 is SQVTM and CDR2 is ANQGSEA. For the CDR3, the DNA is TGCAGCATAACAAGTGGGGGGGTTGGCACTGAAGCTTTCTTT. Translation: CSITSGGVGTEAFF.

The chain recombines TRBV20-1 with TRBJ2-7; no clear D. The V gene's germline CDR1 is DFQATT and CDR2 SNEGSKA (reference sequence). With 6 bases removed from V and 7 bases from J, the gap between germline ends came to 13 bases. The CDR3 spans 11 residues. Here the CDR3 reads CSAEKEEEQYF. The CDR3 DNA reads TGCAGTGCCGAAAAAGAAGAGGAGCAGTACTTC.

The chain couples TRBV7-2 to TRBJ2-5; 10 nucleotides match TRBD2. V gave up 1 base and J gave up 4 bases; unmatched junction bases: 9. Germline assignment: CDR1 SGHTA and CDR2 FQGNSA. The CDR3 loop spans 17 amino acids. CDR3 in amino acids: CASSLVWLAGVGETQYF. The CDR3, as DNA: TGTGCCAGCAGCTTAGTGTGGCTAGCGGGAGTCGGAGAGACCCAGTACTTC.

This chain links TRBV2 with TRBJ1-1; no definite D call. Germline loops: CDR1 SNHLY, CDR2 FYNNEI. The CDR3 extends over 14 amino acids. V lost 5 bases, J lost 1 base, and 11 bases lay in between. CDR3 sequence reads: CASSPGVANTEAFF. The CDR3 DNA follows: TGTGCCAGCAGTCCCGGGGTGGCGAACACTGAAGCTTTCTTT. Complete variable domain (other parts from reference TRBV2 and TRBJ1-1): EPEVTQTPSHQVTQMGQEVILRCVPISNHLYFYWYRQILGQKVEFLVSFYNNEISEKSEIFDDQFSVERPDGSNFTLKIRSTKLEDSAMYFCASSPGVANTEAFFGQGTRLTVV.

The rearrangement joins TRBV9 to TRBJ2-1, with 14 bases identical to TRBD2. The length of the CDR3 is 16 residues. Germline V gene lookup returns CDR1 SGDLS and CDR2 YYNGEE. The trim removed 0 bases at V and 7 bases at J, leaving 3 bases unmatched. The CDR3 protein is CASSVVGTSGSNEQFF. The CDR3 nucleotides are TGTGCCAGCAGCGTAGTAGGGACTAGCGGGAGTAATGAGCAGTTCTTC.

This clone was counted once. This chain connects TRBV25-1 to TRBJ2-1; D is unclear. Trimming left V 1 base short and J 7 bases short, with 20 bases between. CDR1 is MGHDK and CDR2 is SYGVNS in the germline V gene. The CDR3 extends over 17 amino acids. CDR3 loop: CASSECRRPPGGNEQFF. The CDR3, as DNA: TGTGCCAGCAGTGAATGTAGGCGACCCCCAGGTGGAAATGAGCAGTTCTTC.

V gene TRBV16 combines with J gene TRBJ1-1; TRBD1 matches at 10 bases. The CDR3 is made up of 15 amino acids. The V gene's germline CDR1 is KGHSY and CDR2 FQNENV. After removal of 4 bases from V and 1 base from J, the junction contained 3 bases not matched to a gene. For the CDR3, the DNA is TGTGCCAGCAGCCGGGGACAGGGGCCGAACACTGAAGCTTTCTTT. Its protein product is CASSRGQGPNTEAFF.

The rearrangement uses TRBV19 and TRBJ1-2; maybe TRBD1 (5 bases). The CDR3 is 14 amino acids. The V gene's germline CDR1 is LNHDA and CDR2 SQIVND (reference sequence). V lost 1 base to trimming and J lost 7 bases, with 13 bases between them. CDR3 nucleotides: TGTGCCAGTAGTATAGGTGGCAGGGCCTCTGGCTACACCTTC. Translated, it gives CASSIGGRASGYTF.

The chain carries TRBV11-2 and TRBJ2-5; possible D gene TRBD2, 6 bases. Between the trimmed V and J ends, which lost 4 bases and 0 bases, there was a span of 12 bases. The CDR3 has 15 residues. Germline-derived CDR1 and CDR2 are SGHAT and FQNNGV. The CDR3 DNA reads TGTGCCAGCAGCTCCCAAGCGGGCAACCAAGAGACCCAGTACTTC. Translated: CASSSQAGNQETQYF.

This chain joins TRBV2 and TRBJ1-5; 10 bases line up with TRBD1. CDR3 length: 14 residues. Trimming at V came to 6 bases and at J to 5 bases, leaving 4 bases not matched to a gene. Germline CDR1 and CDR2: SNHLY and FYNNEI. CDR3 amino acids: CASRETGGYQPQHF. The DNA of the CDR3 is TGTGCCAGCAGAGAGACAGGGGGCTATCAGCCCCAGCATTTT.

The V and J genes are TRBV10-3 and TRBJ2-7; D uncertain. Between the trimmed V and J ends, which lost 3 bases and 1 base, there was a span of 10 bases. This CDR3 region has 14 residues. CDR1 and CDR2 (germline): ENHRY, SYGVKD. The CDR3 DNA reads as TGTGCCATCAGTGACCCGGGTCTTTCCTACGAGCAGTACTTC. Translating it yields CAISDPGLSYEQYF.

The genes are TRBV7-2 and TRBJ2-2, with 9 bases matching TRBD2. Germline assignment: CDR1 SGHTA and CDR2 FQGNSA. The V and J ends lost 1 base and 1 base, in that order; junction bases with no gene match: 7. The length of the CDR3 is 18 residues. The CDR3 loop is CASSLVGSGRVNTGELFF. The CDR3 nucleotides are TGTGCCAGCAGCTTAGTAGGTAGCGGGAGAGTGAACACCGGGGAGCTGTTTTTT.

V and J are TRBV4-1 and TRBJ1-4; no firm D call. The CDR3 is 15 residues long. The V gene's germline CDR1 is MGHRA and CDR2 YSYEKL. Trimming shortened V by 1 base and J by 7 bases, and 13 bases separated the two germline ends. Here the CDR3 reads CASSQVGSLSEKLFF. For the CDR3, the DNA is TGCGCCAGCAGCCAAGTAGGGAGTCTGAGTGAAAAACTGTTTTTT.

The chain couples TRBV6-6 to TRBJ2-7, with D possibly matching TRBD2 (7 bases). Germline CDR1 MNHNY, CDR2 SVGAGI (reference sequence). CDR3 length: 13 residues. V was trimmed by 6 bases and J by 7 bases, leaving 16 bases between them. This chain's CDR3 is CASSPAGAWEQYF. Here the CDR3 DNA reads TGTGCCAGCAGCCCGGCGGGGGCGTGGGAGCAGTACTTC.

This clone has only one observation. The genes are TRBV5-1 and TRBJ2-5, with 13 positions matching TRBD2. Germline lookup yields CDR1 SGHRS and CDR2 YFSETQ. V was pared by 0 bases and J by 4 bases, with 0 bases of the junction left unmatched. CDR3 length equals 15 residues. Here the CDR3 reads CASSLGLAGGETQYF. The CDR3 DNA is TGCGCCAGCAGCTTGGGACTAGCGGGGGGAGAGACCCAGTACTTC.

The CDR3 spells CASRPDRVSYNEQFF. CDR3 coding DNA: TGTGCCAGCAGACCAGACAGGGTCTCCTACAATGAGCAGTTCTTC. The chain couples TRBV6-5 to TRBJ2-1; TRBD1 agrees at 7 bases. J lost 0 bases, V lost 6 bases, and 5 bases had no gene match. This CDR3 comprises 15 residues. CDR1 and CDR2 (germline): MNHEY, SVGAGI.

This clone occurred once. The chain is built from TRBV11-2 and TRBJ2-7, with D possibly TRBD1 on 6 matching bases. Trimming removed 1 base from V and 4 bases from J, with 14 bases in between. Per the germline V gene, CDR1 is SGHAT and CDR2 is FQNNGV. This CDR3 is built from 15 residues. The CDR3 loop is CASSLVGAGSYEQYF. The CDR3 DNA sequence: TGTGCCAGCAGCTTAGTGGGGGCAGGGTCATACGAGCAGTACTTC.

J is TRBJ2-7 and V is TRBV5-5; 8 nucleotides match TRBD1. V gave up 4 bases and J gave up 3 bases; unmatched junction bases: 9. The germline gives CDR1 SGHKS, CDR2 YYEKEE (reference sequence). This CDR3 contains 15 residues. CDR3 nucleotide sequence: TGTGCCAGCAGCGTCACAGGGGGTTCTAACTACGAGCAGTACTTC. Translated, it gives CASSVTGGSNYEQYF.